The 20 T cell receptor beta chains below were found in one sample sequenced in a study of identical twins. Each CDR3 protein is one row after TCRdb ran MiXCR on the 5' RACE reads. Seen here are hundreds of thousands of distinct CDR3 sequences, 21% observed once, and the top ten hold 4.3%. In addition, the sample was reused for a study of T cells expressing NK-cell markers.

Sample: PBMCs. Receptors were obtained from a woman younger than 30 in good health.

The chain couples TRBV7-2 to TRBJ2-3; 11 positions match TRBD2. The CDR3 spans 16 residues. Germline lookup yields CDR1 SGHTA and CDR2 FQGNSA. The trim removed 3 bases at V and 6 bases at J, leaving 8 bases unmatched. CDR3 sequence (DNA): TGTGCCAGCAGCTTTTTAGCGGGAGGGCAACTGGATACGCAGTATTTT. Translation: CASSFLAGGQLDTQYF.

This clonotype occurred a few times. CDR3 amino acids: CASSLKQGARETQYF. CDR3 nucleotide sequence: TGTGCCAGCAGCTTAAAGCAGGGGGCGCGAGAGACCCAGTACTTC. The V gene is TRBV7-9, the J gene TRBJ2-5; 8 bases line up with TRBD1. This CDR3 is 15 amino acids long. From germline, CDR1 is SEHNR and CDR2 FQNEAQ (reference sequence). V lost 2 bases to trimming and J lost 4 bases; unmatched junction nucleotides: 6.

This clonotype was counted ten times or more. The V gene is TRBV20-1, the J gene TRBJ2-1; TRBD2 matches 8 bases. The length of the CDR3 is 14 residues. Germline CDR1 DFQATT, CDR2 SNEGSKA (reference sequence). The ends lost 3 bases at V and 4 bases at J; junction bases unmatched: 5. The CDR3 DNA follows: TGCAGTGCTAGTCTCGCTAGCGGGTACAATGAGCAGTTCTTC. Encoded protein: CSASLASGYNEQFF.

The V call is TRBV12-3 or TRBV12-4, the J call TRBJ2-5; D possibly corresponds to TRBD2 (6 bases). V was pared by 7 bases and J by 5 bases, with 14 bases between. The CDR3 consists of 13 residues. The CDR3: CASMDYSSETQYF. The CDR3 nucleotides are TGTGCCAGCATGGACTACTCATCCGAGACCCAGTACTTC.

The rearrangement links TRBV11-2 to TRBJ2-1, with TRBD1 as a possible D gene (8 bases). The V end was cut by 4 bases, the J end by 1 base, with 20 bases between. Germline CDR1 reads SGHAT; CDR2 reads FQNNGV. The CDR3 spans 18 residues. Here the CDR3 DNA reads TGTGCCAGCAGCTACAGGGGGGGGACCGCGGGTTCCTACAATGAGCAGTTCTTC. Encoded protein: CASSYRGGTAGSYNEQFF. Variable domain in full (rest from reference TRBV11-2 and TRBJ2-1): EAGVAQSPRYKIIEKRQSVAFWCNPISGHATLYWYQQILGQGPKLLIQFQNNGVVDDSQLPKDRFSAERLKGVDSTLKIQPAKLEDSAVYLCASSYRGGTAGSYNEQFFGPGTRLTVL.

This clonotype was found many times. The V and J genes are TRBV20-1 and TRBJ2-7; D call uncertain. V was pared by 1 base and J by 2 bases, with 6 bases between. Per germline, CDR1 DFQATT and CDR2 SNEGSKA (reference sequence). CDR3 size: 12 residues. The CDR3 coding sequence is TGCAGTGCTAGAGGCAGCGCCTACGAGCAGTACTTC. This gives the protein CSARGSAYEQYF.

This clonotype was seen ten or more times. The gene calls are TRBV6-1 and TRBJ1-2, with 7 bases matching TRBD1. Unmatched junction bases numbered 9, after V lost 6 bases and J lost 2 bases. The CDR3 runs to 15 residues. Germline CDR1 MNHNS, CDR2 SASEGT. The CDR3 DNA is TGTGCCAGCAGCCAGGCAGGGGGAGCAAACTATGGCTACACCTTC. Translating gives CASSQAGGANYGYTF.

This clonotype was observed many times. The rearrangement uses TRBV10-3 and TRBJ1-1; 7 positions match TRBD1. The CDR3 is 13 amino acids. Germline trimming cut 5 bases from V and 3 bases from J; bases unmatched to any gene: 3. CDR1 ENHRY and CDR2 SYGVKD come from the germline V gene. The CDR3 DNA reads TGTGCCATCAGTTCTGACAGGGACACTGAAGCTTTCTTT. Its translation is CAISSDRDTEAFF.

V gene TRBV20-1 combines with J gene TRBJ1-1; D is possibly TRBD1 (6 bases). Germline CDR1 DFQATT, CDR2 SNEGSKA (reference sequence). Trimming shortened V by 8 bases and J by 7 bases, and 8 bases separated the two germline ends. This CDR3 is built from 9 residues. CDR3 coding DNA: TGCAGTTGGACAGTTGAAGCTTTCTTT. This codes for CSWTVEAFF.

This chain joins TRBV7-6 and TRBJ2-7, with D possibly being TRBD1 or TRBD2 (5 bases each). The V end was cut by 5 bases, the J end by 7 bases, with 15 bases between. Germline assignment: CDR1 SGHVS and CDR2 FNYEAQ. The CDR3 has 13 residues. The CDR3 protein is CASSRRDREEQYF. The CDR3 coding sequence is TGTGCCAGCAGCCGAAGGGACCGTGAGGAGCAGTACTTC.

This clonotype was picked up a small number of times. The chain links TRBV6-5 to TRBJ2-7; TRBD2 agrees at 8 bases. V shed 3 bases, J shed 3 bases, and the junction held 7 bases outside the gene matches. The CDR3 runs to 15 residues. CDR1 is MNHEY, CDR2 SVGAGI, per germline. The CDR3 is CASSYQTSAYYEQYF. CDR3 nucleotide sequence: TGTGCCAGCAGTTATCAGACTAGCGCTTACTACGAGCAGTACTTC.

This sequence joins TRBV10-3 and TRBJ2-7, with TRBD2 as a possible D gene (5 bases). Trimming cost V 6 bases and J 0 bases, with 6 bases left between them. The CDR3 sequence is 12 residues long. Germline CDR1 is ENHRY and CDR2 is SYGVKD. CDR3 in amino acids: CAIRRDSYEQYF. DNA for the CDR3: TGTGCCATCAGACGGGACTCCTACGAGCAGTACTTC.

In nucleotides, the CDR3 is TGCAGTGCTGTAGCGGGAGCCGAAGAGACCCAGTACTTC. As protein: CSAVAGAEETQYF. The chain recombines TRBV20-1 with TRBJ2-5; 9 nucleotides line up with TRBD2. After removal of 5 bases from V and 3 bases from J, the junction contained 4 bases not matched to a gene. The V gene's germline CDR1 is DFQATT and CDR2 SNEGSKA (reference sequence). The CDR3 has 13 residues.

This clonotype appeared a few times. The chain joins TRBV6-2 or TRBV6-3 to TRBJ1-1, with no clear D. The CDR3 length is 14 residues. Germline V lookup: CDR1 MNHEY, CDR2 SVGEGT. Trimming shortened V by 2 bases and J by 4 bases, and 11 bases separated the two germline ends. Written as DNA, the CDR3 is TGTGCCAGCAGTTACCTGGTCAGGAGCACTGAAGCTTTCTTT. Protein sequence: CASSYLVRSTEAFF.

Many counts were recorded for this clonotype. V is TRBV5-6 and J is TRBJ1-5, with TRBD1 as a possible D gene (5 bases). V lost 7 bases, J lost 6 bases, and 17 bases lay in between. The germline gives CDR1 SGHDT, CDR2 YYEEEE. This CDR3 contains 14 residues. CDR3 residues: CASGSGSEGQPQHF. The CDR3 nucleotides read TGTGCCAGCGGCTCAGGGAGTGAGGGTCAGCCCCAGCATTTT. The full variable domain, its missing parts supplied by reference TRBV5-6 and TRBJ1-5, is DAGVTQSPTHLIKTRGQQVTLRCSPKSGHDTVSWYQQALGQGPQFIFQYYEEEERQRGNFPDRFSGHQFPNYSSELNVNALLLGDSALYLCASGSGSEGQPQHFGDGTRLSIL.

This sequence joins TRBV5-1 and TRBJ2-1; possible D gene TRBD1, 6 bases. CDR3 length equals 12 residues. V was pared by 7 bases and J by 5 bases, with 10 bases between. Germline CDR1 reads SGHRS; CDR2 reads YFSETQ. CDR3 in amino acids: CASQQGNNEQFF. Written as DNA, the CDR3 is TGCGCCAGCCAACAGGGAAACAATGAGCAGTTCTTC.

The rearrangement joins TRBV18 to TRBJ2-2, with D hard to call. Trimming left V 3 bases short and J 7 bases short, with 9 bases between. The CDR3 has 13 amino acids. CDR1 is KGHSH, CDR2 LQKENI, per germline. CDR3 sequence reads: CASSPQGGGELFF. CDR3 nucleotides: TGTGCCAGCTCACCTCAAGGTGGCGGGGAGCTGTTTTTT.

Many counts were recorded for this clonotype. The V and J genes are TRBV7-2 and TRBJ2-3; 7 bases agree with TRBD2. This CDR3 region has 16 residues. Looked up from germline, CDR1 is SGHTA and CDR2 is FQGNSA. V trimming: 4 bases; J trimming: 0 bases; junction bases outside the gene matches: 7. The CDR3 DNA sequence: TGTGCCAGCAGCTCTTCTAGCGGAACTAGCACAGATACGCAGTATTTT. Translating gives CASSSSSGTSTDTQYF.

There are a few counts of this clonotype. V usage is TRBV20-1 and J usage is TRBJ1-2, with a weak D call TRBD1 (5 bases). V was pared by 6 bases and J by 3 bases, with 29 bases between. Germline V gene sequence: CDR1 DFQATT, CDR2 SNEGSKA (reference sequence). The CDR3 has 18 residues. CDR3 nucleotide sequence: TGCAGTGCCGAGTCCTCCGGGAGGGACTCGCTCACTGACTATGGCTACACCTTC. Amino acids: CSAESSGRDSLTDYGYTF.

Ten or more counts support this clonotype. V gene TRBV5-1 combines with J gene TRBJ1-3; D is perhaps TRBD1 (5 bases). V was clipped by 0 bases and J by 1 base, with 8 bases between them. Germline lookup yields CDR1 SGHRS and CDR2 YFSETQ. The CDR3 has 15 amino acids. CDR3 protein: CASSLEGRSGNTIYF. The CDR3 DNA reads as TGCGCCAGCAGCTTGGAGGGGAGGTCTGGAAACACCATATATTTT.